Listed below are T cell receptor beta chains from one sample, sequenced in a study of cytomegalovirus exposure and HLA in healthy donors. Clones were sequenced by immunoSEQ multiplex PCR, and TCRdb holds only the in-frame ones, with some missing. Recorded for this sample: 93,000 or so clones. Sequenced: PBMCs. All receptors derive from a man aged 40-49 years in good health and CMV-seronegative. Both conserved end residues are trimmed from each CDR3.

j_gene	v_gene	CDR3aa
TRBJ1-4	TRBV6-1	ASSVLWTGGAANEKLF
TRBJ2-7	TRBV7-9	ASSPHDRGVSYEQY
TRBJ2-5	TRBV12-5	ASGPDRVTQY
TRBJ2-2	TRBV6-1	ATGTGGASGELF
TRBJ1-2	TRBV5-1	ASSLRQTAAPGYT
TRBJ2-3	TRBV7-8	ASSSETSGGAISTDTQY
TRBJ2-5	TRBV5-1	ASSFRPGGETQY
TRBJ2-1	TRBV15	ATSRDSGRLSYNEQF
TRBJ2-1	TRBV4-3	ASSQDGVLAGNNEQF
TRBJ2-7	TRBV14	ASSQDALYEQY
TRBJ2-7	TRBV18	ASSPTGTGIHEQY
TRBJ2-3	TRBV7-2	ASSLVSSGGTDTQY
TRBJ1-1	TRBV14	ASSQGWGGNTEAF
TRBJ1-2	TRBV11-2	ASSPRDRGTYGYT
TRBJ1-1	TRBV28	ASGWSGNTEAF
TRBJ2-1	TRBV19	ASSKLTVSSYYNEQF
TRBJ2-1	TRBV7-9	ASRKTSGIMNEQF
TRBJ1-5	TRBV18	ASSPSDRGSQPQH
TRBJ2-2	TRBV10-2	ASSDSGGRQNTGELF
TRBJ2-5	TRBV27	ASSLSVRGETQY
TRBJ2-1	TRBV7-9	ASSLSQGLSEQF
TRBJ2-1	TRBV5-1	ASSLLGPAGRSSEQF
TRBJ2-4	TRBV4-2	ASSQRSEAKNIQY
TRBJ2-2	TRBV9	ASRVDGRAGELF
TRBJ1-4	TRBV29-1	SVGRGGDEKLF
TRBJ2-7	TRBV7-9	ASSLNAPGHEQY
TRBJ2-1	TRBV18	ASSQLTDRANEQF
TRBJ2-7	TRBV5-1	ASSLGRGQVEQY
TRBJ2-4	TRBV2	ASKKTGNIQY
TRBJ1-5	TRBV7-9	ASSTDRQYSNQPQH
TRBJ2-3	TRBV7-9	ASSLAPSGNTDTQY
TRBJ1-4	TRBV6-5	ASSYSQGAKKEKLF
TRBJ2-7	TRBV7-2	ASSSEGTSGAYEQY
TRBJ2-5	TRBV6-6	ASSTGSVAETQY
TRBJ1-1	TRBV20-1	RGGTAHEAF
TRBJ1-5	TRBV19	ASSQKQGAGHQPQH
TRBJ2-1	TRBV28	ASTPPVSLYNEQF
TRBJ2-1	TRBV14	ASSHNYNEQF
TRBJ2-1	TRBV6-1	ASRLAGNNEQF
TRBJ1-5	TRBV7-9	ASSPGQGADQPQH
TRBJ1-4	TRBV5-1	ASRRVEAAKNEKLF
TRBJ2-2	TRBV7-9	ASSRDTWAGELF
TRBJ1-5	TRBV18	ASSPQGTDQPQH
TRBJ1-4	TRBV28	ASSLPGTGNEKLF
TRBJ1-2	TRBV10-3	AILGDGTNYGYT
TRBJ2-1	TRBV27	ASSRSRVVAGNNEQF
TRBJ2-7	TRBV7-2	ASSLIGGGSYEQY
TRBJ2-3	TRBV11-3	ASSLVSSTDTQY
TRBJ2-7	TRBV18	ASSPPPDGDEQY